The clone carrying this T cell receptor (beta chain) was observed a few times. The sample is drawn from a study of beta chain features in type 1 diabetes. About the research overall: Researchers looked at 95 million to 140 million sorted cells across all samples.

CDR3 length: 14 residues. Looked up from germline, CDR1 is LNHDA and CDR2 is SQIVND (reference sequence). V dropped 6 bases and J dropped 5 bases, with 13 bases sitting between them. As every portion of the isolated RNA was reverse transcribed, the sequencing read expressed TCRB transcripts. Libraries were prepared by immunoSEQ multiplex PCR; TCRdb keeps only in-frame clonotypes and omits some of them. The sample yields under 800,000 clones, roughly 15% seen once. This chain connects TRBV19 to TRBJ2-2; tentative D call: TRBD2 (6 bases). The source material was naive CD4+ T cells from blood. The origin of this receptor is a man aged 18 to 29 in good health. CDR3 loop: CASRSSGRTGELFF. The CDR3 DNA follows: TGTGCCAGTAGGTCATCAGGGAGGACCGGGGAGCTGTTTTTT.